A selection of T cell receptor beta chains follows, all from one sample in a study of blood T cell repertoires in COVID-19. Sequencing used immunoSEQ multiplex PCR; TCRdb keeps in-frame clones, though not all of them. This table has 390,000 or so clones, around nine tenths appearing once. The specimen sequenced was PBMCs or T cells enriched from blood (not recorded which). The source of these receptors is a woman aged 45-60 years who had recovered from COVID-19. The conserved cysteine and the conserved F or W are not part of the CDR3 here. A D gene is named only where the DNA matches it firmly.

TRBJ1-2 TRBV9 NA ASSVGGGGGYT
TRBJ1-6 TRBV30 NA ASSPSPLH
TRBJ1-6 TRBV5-1 TRBD1 ASSSLPGQGAFNNSPLH
TRBJ2-7 TRBV5-1 NA ASSLRQSSYEQY
TRBJ2-1 TRBV2 TRBD2 ASKGDRLTSGGAYEQF
TRBJ1-2 TRBV2 NA ASTAQGNYGYT
TRBJ2-5 TRBV5-4 NA ASSRGGQETQY
TRBJ1-1 TRBV4-2 NA ASSQDYLNTEAF
TRBJ1-2 TRBV19 NA ASSMDSRGYGYT
TRBJ2-1 TRBV6-5 TRBD2 ASGGSSYNEQF
TRBJ1-5 TRBV7-2 TRBD1 ASSIDRGGNQPQH
TRBJ1-5 TRBV27 NA ASSLSWGEGQPQH
TRBJ2-1 TRBV14 TRBD1 ASSPHRDRQGEQF
TRBJ2-7 TRBV2 NA ASRQELSYEQY
TRBJ2-2 TRBV24-1 TRBD2 ATSDLPGTSGGPTGELF
TRBJ1-6 TRBV28 NA ASTPVREHSPLH
TRBJ1-3 TRBV5-1 NA ASSLESSSGNTIY
TRBJ1-5 TRBV15 NA ATSRDRGGAEAQH
TRBJ1-1 TRBV30 NA AWSFRREAF
TRBJ1-1 TRBV3-1/TRBV3-2 NA ASSQDYWAGENTEAF
TRBJ1-1 TRBV14 NA ASSLVGTEAF
TRBJ2-3 TRBV7-9 TRBD1 ASSRGTGANTDTQY
TRBJ1-6 TRBV6-2/TRBV6-3 TRBD1 ASSRAGQGASSSYNSPLH
TRBJ1-5 TRBV27 NA ASCPRFSDQPQH
TRBJ2-1 TRBV19 TRBD2 ASSIGLAGANEQF
TRBJ2-1 TRBV5-1 TRBD2 ASSWTSGGNNEQF
TRBJ1-6 TRBV27 TRBD1 ASGQAAVSYNSPLH
TRBJ2-1 TRBV19 NA ASSIERGGNEQF
TRBJ1-2 TRBV5-1 TRBD1 ASSPPQGAFGYT
TRBJ2-5 TRBV29-1 TRBD1 SAGDSPETQY
TRBJ1-2 TRBV23-1 NA ASSQIIPRDYGYT
TRBJ2-7 TRBV2 NA ASREGSYEQY
TRBJ1-2 TRBV20-1 NA SASANTRIGYT
TRBJ1-4 TRBV5-3 NA ARSLIAVVVELF
TRBJ1-2 TRBV5-5 NA ASSPSIRGNYGYT
TRBJ2-1 TRBV19 TRBD2 ASSVGLAGGYSYNEQF
TRBJ1-1 TRBV28 NA ASTFAGDRQIEAF
TRBJ1-1 TRBV5-1 NA ASSHGLGTEAF
TRBJ1-2 TRBV7-9 NA ASSPPGLYGYT
TRBJ1-6 TRBV7-2 NA ASSLVGRDNSPLH
TRBJ1-2 TRBV7-9 TRBD1 ASSPLGTGPFSANYGYT
TRBJ1-6 TRBV3-1/TRBV3-2 NA ASSQAAGRNSPLH
TRBJ1-2 TRBV7-8 NA ASSWRVGQTNYGYT
TRBJ2-3 TRBV6-4 TRBD2 ASSAGGGGADTQY
TRBJ2-2 TRBV6-2/TRBV6-3 NA ASSWTNTGELF
TRBJ1-3 TRBV30 NA AWTWAGAGNTIY
TRBJ2-1 TRBV19 TRBD2 ASSRTLRTSGSLDEQF
TRBJ1-1 TRBV5-1 NA ASSLEGGGNTEAF
TRBJ1-6 TRBV27 NA ASSRQPNSPLH
TRBJ2-7 TRBV19 TRBD1 ASSAGTGPNEQY
TRBJ2-3 TRBV28 NA ASSLPRQTSTDTQY